The present T cell receptor beta chain was sequenced within a study of T cell responses to AZD1222 COVID-19 vaccine. Study-wide points: The study found vaccine-associated CD4 TCRs spanning spike, dominant at 160-218 and 743-854. Donor demographics were predominantly white British with a female majority; clonal diversity may be underestimated.

Of note for this clone: Its antigen is currently unknown.

TCRdb keeps only in-frame clones here, not all; method: immunoSEQ multiplex PCR. The profile shows roughly 150,000 clones, roughly 90% of them singletons. The V gene lost 6 bases and the J gene lost 7 bases, with 13 bases spanning the gap. Per the germline V gene, CDR1 is SNHLY and CDR2 is FYNNEI. CDR3 size: 13 residues. The receptor was isolated from an adult who received the AZD1222 COVID-19 vaccine. The sequenced sample was peripheral blood, obtained 28 days after the second AZD1222 dose. The chain uses TRBV2 and TRBJ1-5, with unresolved D. The CDR3: CASRLTESQPQHF. DNA for the CDR3: TGTGCCAGCAGGCTGACGGAGTCCCAGCCCCAGCATTTT.